This T cell receptor (beta chain) was observed in a study of T cell repertoires in cytomegalovirus infection. The CDR3 runs 13 residues. From germline, CDR1 is SGHVS and CDR2 FNYEAQ. The germline V and J ends were trimmed by 5 bases and 9 bases, with 13 bases remaining between them. TCRdb analysed the reads with MiXCR anew, one entry per CDR3 protein. The sample consists of 160,000 or so distinct CDR3 sequences, approximately 17% of them appearing once. This chain connects TRBV7-6 to TRBJ2-2, with unresolved D. This clonotype originated in a human donor in good health (CMV status not recorded). Some clones in this sample may be carry-over from other donors' samples. The sample consisted of CD8+ T cells from PBMCs. As DNA, the CDR3 is TGTGCCAGCAGCCTCCGAGGATCCCGGGAGCTGTTTTTT. Translating it yields CASSLRGSRELFF. Filled out from reference TRBV7-6 and TRBJ2-2, the complete variable domain reads GAGVSQSPRYKVTKRGQDVALRCDPISGHVSLYWYRQALGQGPEFLTYFNYEAQQDKSGLPNDRFSAERPEGSISTLTIQRTEQRDSAMYRCASSLRGSRELFFGEGSRLTVL.